The 11 T cell receptor beta chains below all came from one sample that was sequenced in a study of blood T cell repertoires in COVID-19. Produced via immunoSEQ multiplex PCR; TCRdb's table is partial and in-frame only. The repertoire includes about 480,000 clones, 88% of them detected once, and around 1.9% sits in the top ten. Sequencing used PBMCs or T cells enriched from blood (not recorded which). All receptors derive from a woman aged 40 to 55 who had recovered from COVID-19.

The chain uses TRBV24-1 and TRBJ1-2; possibly TRBD1 for D (5 bases). The CDR3 totals 15 residues. V lost 3 bases and J lost 1, with 11 bases in between. CDR1 is KGHDR, CDR2 SFDVKD, per germline. The CDR3 reads CATSDGGLRNYGYTF. Written as DNA, the CDR3 is TGTGCCACCAGTGATGGGGGACTTCGTAACTATGGCTACACCTTC.

The chain has TRBV18 and TRBJ2-5; tentative D call: TRBD1 (6 bases). CDR1 and CDR2 (germline): KGHSH, LQKENI. Trimming removed 5 bases from V and 2 bases from J, with 9 bases in between. There are 13 residues in the CDR3. CDR3 protein: CASSLRGQETQYF. The CDR3, as DNA: TGTGCCAGCTCATTGAGGGGGCAAGAGACCCAGTACTTC. Supplemented by reference TRBV18 and TRBJ2-5, the full variable domain reads NAGVMQNPRHLVRRRGQEARLRCSPMKGHSHVYWYRQLPEEGLKFMVYLQKENIIDESGMPKERFSAEFPKEGPSILRIQQVVRGDSAAYFCASSLRGQETQYFGPGTRLLVL.

V gene TRBV27 combines with J gene TRBJ2-3; D is perhaps TRBD2 (5 bases). The length of the CDR3 is 15 residues. Germline values: CDR1 MNHEY, CDR2 SMNVEV (reference sequence). Trimming pared 5 bases from V and 10 bases from J, leaving 22 bases between. In nucleotides, the CDR3 is TGTGCCAGCAGTCCCCCACCACTAGAGTTCCAAGCGCAGTATTTT. Translating it yields CASSPPPLEFQAQYF.

In this sample, this clone turned up once. The chain uses TRBV18 and TRBJ1-1; D unclear. The germline V gene encodes CDR1 KGHSH and CDR2 LQKENI. This CDR3 is built from 13 residues. The ends were cut back, 5 bases at V and 1 base at J, with 8 bases in the middle. The CDR3 loop is CASSIEGNTEAFF. CDR3 nucleotides: TGTGCCAGCTCAATAGAGGGGAACACTGAAGCTTTCTTT.

This sequence joins TRBV5-1 and TRBJ2-7, with 12 bases that match TRBD2. CDR1 is SGHRS, CDR2 YFSETQ, per germline. The ends lost 4 bases at V and 5 bases at J; junction bases unmatched: 10. The CDR3 length is 16 residues. The CDR3 sequence: CASSLGLAGIVHEQYF. The CDR3 DNA sequence: TGCGCCAGCAGCCTTGGACTAGCGGGAATAGTCCACGAGCAGTACTTC.

The gene calls are TRBV7-2 and TRBJ2-7; D remains ambiguous. V dropped 2 bases and J dropped 5 bases, with 13 bases sitting between them. CDR1 and CDR2 (germline): SGHTA, FQGNSA. The CDR3 length is 14 residues. The CDR3, as DNA: TGTGCCAGCAGCTTACTCGCTAGTTACCACGAGCAGTACTTC. Protein: CASSLLASYHEQYF.

This sequence joins TRBV19 and TRBJ2-1, with D unresolved. V was cut by 6 bases and J by 0 bases, with 12 bases left in between. Germline CDR1 is LNHDA and CDR2 is SQIVND (reference sequence). The CDR3 loop spans 15 amino acids. In nucleotides, the CDR3 is TGTGCCAGTAGCCCAGCTGCTAGCTCCTACAATGAGCAGTTCTTC. This sequence encodes CASSPAASSYNEQFF. Supplemented by reference TRBV19 and TRBJ2-1, the full variable domain reads DGGITQSPKYLFRKEGQNVTLSCEQNLNHDAMYWYRQDPGQGLRLIYYSQIVNDFQKGDIAEGYSVSREKKESFPLTVTSAQKNPTAFYLCASSPAASSYNEQFFGPGTRLTVL.

The chain joins TRBV7-8 to TRBJ1-1; 11 bases fit TRBD1. The CDR3 is 16 amino acids. V was clipped by 0 bases and J by 5 bases; unmatched bases: 5. The V gene's germline CDR1 is SGHVS and CDR2 FQNEAQ. The CDR3 DNA reads TGTGCCAGCAGCTTAGCGGACAGGGGGCTGTTTACTGAAGCTTTCTTT. Protein: CASSLADRGLFTEAFF.

The chain recombines TRBV10-3 with TRBJ2-7, with 12 nucleotides matching TRBD2. CDR1 and CDR2 from the germline V gene are ENHRY and SYGVKD. This CDR3 region has 13 residues. The V and J ends lost 6 bases and 6 bases, in that order; junction bases with no gene match: 3. The CDR3 loop is CAISPGLAGEQYF. The CDR3 nucleotides read TGTGCCATCAGCCCGGGACTAGCGGGCGAGCAGTACTTC.

The chain has TRBV3-1 (or the pseudogene TRBV3-2) and TRBJ2-5; 7 bases map to TRBD1. This CDR3 spans 14 amino acids. Germline CDR1 LGHDT, CDR2 YNNKEL (reference sequence). After removal of 0 bases from V and 5 bases from J, the junction contained 3 bases not matched to a gene. The chain's CDR3 is CASSQDDREETQYF. CDR3 nucleotides: TGTGCCAGCAGCCAAGATGACAGGGAGGAGACCCAGTACTTC.

The J gene is TRBJ2-3, the V gene TRBV10-2; 12 positions agree with TRBD2. From germline, CDR1 is WSHSY and CDR2 SAAADI. V lost 2 bases, J lost 3 bases, and 21 bases stayed unmatched. This CDR3 is built from 22 residues. CDR3 region: CASSEKRLAGVEGVWGTDTQYF. The CDR3 DNA sequence: TGCGCCAGCAGTGAGAAGCGACTAGCGGGAGTAGAGGGAGTTTGGGGTACAGATACGCAGTATTTT.